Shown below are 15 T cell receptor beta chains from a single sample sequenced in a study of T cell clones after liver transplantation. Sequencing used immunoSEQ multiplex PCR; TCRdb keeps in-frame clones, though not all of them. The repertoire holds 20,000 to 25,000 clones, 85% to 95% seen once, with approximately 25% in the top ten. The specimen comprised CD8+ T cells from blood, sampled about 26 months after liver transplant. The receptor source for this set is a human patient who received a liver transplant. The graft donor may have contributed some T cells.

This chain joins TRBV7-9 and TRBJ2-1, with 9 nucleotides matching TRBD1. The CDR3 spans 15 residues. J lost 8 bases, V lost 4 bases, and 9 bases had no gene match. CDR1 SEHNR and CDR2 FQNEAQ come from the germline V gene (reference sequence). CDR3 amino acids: CASSSPGQGGDEQFF. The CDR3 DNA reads TGTGCCAGCAGCTCCCCGGGACAGGGAGGCGATGAGCAGTTCTTC.

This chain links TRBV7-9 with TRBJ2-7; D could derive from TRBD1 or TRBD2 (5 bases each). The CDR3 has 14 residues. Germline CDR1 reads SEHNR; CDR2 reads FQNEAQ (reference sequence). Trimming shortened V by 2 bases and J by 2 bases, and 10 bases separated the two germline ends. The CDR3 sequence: CASSLPVGAYEQYF. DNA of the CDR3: TGTGCCAGCAGCTTACCTGTGGGGGCCTACGAGCAGTACTTC.

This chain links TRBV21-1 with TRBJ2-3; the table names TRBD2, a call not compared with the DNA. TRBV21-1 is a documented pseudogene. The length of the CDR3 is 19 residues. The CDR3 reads CARIGYGLAGGVRTDTQYF. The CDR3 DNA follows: TGTGCCAGGATTGGATACGGACTAGCGGGAGGAGTTAGGACAGATACGCAGTATTTT.

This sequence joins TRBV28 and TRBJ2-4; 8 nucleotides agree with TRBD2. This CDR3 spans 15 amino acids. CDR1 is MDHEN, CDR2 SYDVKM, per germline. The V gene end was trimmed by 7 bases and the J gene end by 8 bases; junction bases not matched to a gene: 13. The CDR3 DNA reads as TGTGCCAGCAATTCCGCCCCGGGACTAGGGGACATTCAGTACTTC. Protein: CASNSAPGLGDIQYF.

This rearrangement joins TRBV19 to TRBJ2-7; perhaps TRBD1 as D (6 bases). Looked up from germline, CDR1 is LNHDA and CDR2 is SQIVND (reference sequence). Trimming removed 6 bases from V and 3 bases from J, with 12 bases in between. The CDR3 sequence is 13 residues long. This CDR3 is CASSDRQVYEQYF. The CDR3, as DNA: TGTGCCAGTAGCGACAGGCAAGTCTACGAGCAGTACTTC.

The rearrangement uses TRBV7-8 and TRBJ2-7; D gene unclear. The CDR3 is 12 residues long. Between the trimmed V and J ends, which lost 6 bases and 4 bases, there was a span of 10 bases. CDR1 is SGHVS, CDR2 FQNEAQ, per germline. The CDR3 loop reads CASSLRRYEQYF. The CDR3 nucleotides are TGTGCCAGCAGTTTGCGCCGATACGAGCAGTACTTC.

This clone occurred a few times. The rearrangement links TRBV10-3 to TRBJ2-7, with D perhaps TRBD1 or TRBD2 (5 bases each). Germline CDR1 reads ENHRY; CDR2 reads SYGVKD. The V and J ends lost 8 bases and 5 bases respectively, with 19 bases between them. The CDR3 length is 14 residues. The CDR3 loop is CAIWTGTARDEQYF. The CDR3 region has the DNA TGTGCCATCTGGACCGGGACGGCCCGCGACGAGCAGTACTTC.

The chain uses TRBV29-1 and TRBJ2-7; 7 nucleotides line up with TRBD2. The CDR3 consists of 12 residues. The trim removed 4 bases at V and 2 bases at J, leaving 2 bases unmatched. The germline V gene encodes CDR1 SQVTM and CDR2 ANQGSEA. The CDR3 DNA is TGCAGCGTTGCTAGCGGAGCCTACGAGCAGTACTTC. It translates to CSVASGAYEQYF.

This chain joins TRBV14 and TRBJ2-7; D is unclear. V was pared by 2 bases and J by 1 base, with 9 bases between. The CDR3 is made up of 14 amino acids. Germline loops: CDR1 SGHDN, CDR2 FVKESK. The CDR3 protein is CASSQLATSYEQYF. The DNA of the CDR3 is TGTGCCAGCAGCCAATTGGCTACATCCTACGAGCAGTACTTC.

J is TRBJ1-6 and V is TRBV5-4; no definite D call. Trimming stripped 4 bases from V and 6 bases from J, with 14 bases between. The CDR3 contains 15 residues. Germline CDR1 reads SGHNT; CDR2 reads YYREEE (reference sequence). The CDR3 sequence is CASSPADSGNSPLHF. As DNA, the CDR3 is TGTGCCAGCAGCCCCGCCGACTCGGGTAATTCACCCCTCCACTTT.

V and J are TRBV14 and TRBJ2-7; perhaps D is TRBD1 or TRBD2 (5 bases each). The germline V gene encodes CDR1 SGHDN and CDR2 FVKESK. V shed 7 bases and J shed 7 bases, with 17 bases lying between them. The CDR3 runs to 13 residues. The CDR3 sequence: CASNLWGMGEQYF. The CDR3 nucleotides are TGTGCCAGCAACCTTTGGGGGATGGGGGAGCAGTACTTC.

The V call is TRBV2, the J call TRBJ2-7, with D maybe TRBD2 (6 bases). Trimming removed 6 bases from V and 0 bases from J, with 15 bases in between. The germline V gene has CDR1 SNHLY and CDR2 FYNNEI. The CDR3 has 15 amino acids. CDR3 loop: CASRGGPRGSYEQYF. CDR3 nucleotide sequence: TGTGCCAGCAGGGGGGGACCAAGGGGCTCCTACGAGCAGTACTTC.

The CDR3 sequence: CASSIVPSGVSSYNEQFF. CDR3 nucleotide sequence: TGTGCCAGTAGTATAGTCCCTAGCGGGGTGAGCTCCTACAATGAGCAGTTCTTC. The chain is built from TRBV19 and TRBJ2-1; 9 nucleotides match TRBD2. With V trimmed by 1 base and J by 0 bases, 7 bases remained unmatched. CDR1 LNHDA and CDR2 SQIVND come from the germline V gene (reference sequence). The CDR3 has 18 residues.

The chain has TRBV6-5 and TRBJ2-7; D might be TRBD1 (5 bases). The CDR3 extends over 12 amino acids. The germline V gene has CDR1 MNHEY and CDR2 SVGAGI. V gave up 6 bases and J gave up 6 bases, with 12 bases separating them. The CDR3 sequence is CASRQGVGEQYF. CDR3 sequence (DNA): TGTGCCAGCAGGCAGGGTGTCGGCGAGCAGTACTTC.

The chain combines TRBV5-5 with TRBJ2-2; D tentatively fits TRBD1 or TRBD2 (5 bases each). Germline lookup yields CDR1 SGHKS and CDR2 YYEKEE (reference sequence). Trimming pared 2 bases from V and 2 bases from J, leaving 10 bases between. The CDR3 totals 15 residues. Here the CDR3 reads CASSFPGANTGELFF. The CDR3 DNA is TGTGCCAGCAGCTTTCCCGGGGCTAACACCGGGGAGCTGTTTTTT.